One and the same sample provided the 9 T cell receptor beta chains below, sequenced in a study of T cell clones after liver transplantation. Only in-frame clones appear in the TCRdb table, and some are missing; sequencing was by immunoSEQ multiplex PCR. The sample lists roughly 72,000 clones, around 84% occurring once. Sample: CD4+ T cells from blood, taken around 48 months after liver transplant. The origin of the receptors is a human patient who received a liver transplant. Some T cells may have originated in the graft donor.

The V gene is TRBV6-1, the J gene TRBJ2-7; possibly TRBD2 for D (6 bases). CDR3 length equals 13 residues. The germline V and J ends were trimmed by 6 bases and 3 bases, with 12 bases remaining between them. Germline values: CDR1 MNHNS, CDR2 SASEGT. Written as DNA, the CDR3 is TGTGCCAGCAGAGACTCGGGACTCTACGAGCAGTACTTC. Residues: CASRDSGLYEQYF.

The chain employs TRBV28 and TRBJ2-7, with TRBD2 matching 11 bases. Trimming took 3 bases from V and 10 from J; bases not matched to a gene: 8. Germline V CDR1 and CDR2: MDHEN, SYDVKM. There are 14 residues in the CDR3. CDR3 region: CASSFQGLAGKQYF. In DNA, the CDR3 is TGTGCCAGCAGTTTCCAAGGACTAGCGGGCAAACAGTACTTC.

This sequence joins TRBV7-6 and TRBJ2-5; D gene uncertain. This CDR3 has 13 residues. Germline assignment: CDR1 SGHVS and CDR2 FNYEAQ. V was cut by 6 bases and J by 5 bases, with 13 bases left in between. The CDR3 here is CASSSHPFETQYF. CDR3 nucleotide sequence: TGTGCCAGCAGTTCCCACCCTTTCGAGACCCAGTACTTC.

V gene TRBV5-1 combines with J gene TRBJ1-1; the D gene is possibly TRBD1 (6 bases). The CDR3 length is 14 residues. V lost 0 bases and J 2 bases, leaving 8 bases between the germline ends. Germline values: CDR1 SGHRS, CDR2 YFSETQ. This CDR3 is CASSLGQVNTEAFF. Here the CDR3 DNA reads TGCGCCAGCAGCTTGGGACAGGTAAACACTGAAGCTTTCTTT. Combining the CDR3 with reference TRBV5-1 and TRBJ1-1 gives the whole variable domain KAGVTQTPRYLIKTRGQQVTLSCSPISGHRSVSWYQQTPGQGLQFLFEYFSETQRNKGNFPGRFSGRQFSNSRSEMNVSTLELGDSALYLCASSLGQVNTEAFFGQGTRLTVV.

The chain recombines TRBV7-9 with TRBJ1-2; 7 nucleotides agree with TRBD1. In germline, CDR1 is SEHNR, CDR2 FQNEAQ (reference sequence). This CDR3 has 15 residues. V dropped 7 bases and J dropped 7; count of bases not matched to a gene: 15. In DNA, the CDR3 is TGTGCCAGCACCCCCGGGGACAGCGTATTTCGTGGCTACACCTTC. Its protein product is CASTPGDSVFRGYTF.

This chain links TRBV27 with TRBJ2-6; no clear D gene. Trimming left V 6 bases short and J 4 bases short, with 10 bases between. The CDR3 runs 14 residues. Per germline, CDR1 MNHEY and CDR2 SMNVEV (reference sequence). CDR3 sequence reads: CASRGSMGANVLTF. The CDR3 DNA reads TGTGCCAGCAGGGGATCCATGGGGGCCAACGTCCTGACTTTC.

The chain employs TRBV4-3 and TRBJ2-3; D remains ambiguous. Germline V CDR1 and CDR2: LGHNA, YSLEER. V was pared by 2 bases and J by 0 bases, with 6 bases between. This CDR3 spans 14 amino acids. The CDR3 region is CASSQLGSTDTQYF. The CDR3 coding sequence is TGCGCCAGCAGCCAACTCGGGAGCACAGATACGCAGTATTTT.

CDR3 region: CASSVVASPSTDTQYF. In DNA form, the CDR3 reads TGTGCCAGCAGCGTAGTTGCTAGCCCTAGCACAGATACGCAGTATTTT. V and J are TRBV9 and TRBJ2-3, with D possibly TRBD2 on 5 matching bases. The V and J ends lost 0 bases and 0 bases respectively, with 11 bases between them. This CDR3 comprises 16 residues. Per germline, CDR1 SGDLS and CDR2 YYNGEE.

The chain uses TRBV5-4 and TRBJ2-3, with TRBD2 identical over 7 bases. This CDR3 region has 14 residues. The J segment lost 4 bases and the V segment lost 4 bases, leaving 6 bases of the junction unmatched. Germline loops: CDR1 SGHNT, CDR2 YYREEE (reference sequence). The CDR3 reads CASSVTSRADTQYF. The CDR3, as DNA: TGTGCCAGCAGCGTGACTAGCAGGGCAGATACGCAGTATTTT.